Listed below are T cell receptor beta chains from one sample, sequenced in a study of T cells expressing NK-cell markers. For each CDR3 protein, TCRdb gives one entry from its re-call of the 5' RACE reads, without DNA. This sample's table reports under 200,000 distinct CDR3 sequences. Sequencing was carried out using blood T cells: a sorted CD56 or NKG2C T cell subset, CD4+ or CD8+ T cells, or bulk PBMC T cells (not recorded which). The receptors here all came from a woman aged 18 to 75 in good health. CDR3s include the opening cysteine and the closing phenylalanine or tryptophan.

13	TRBV12-3/TRBV12-4	TRBJ1-1	CASSYLLNTEAFF
14	TRBV4-1	TRBJ1-1	CASSQSNIEGSAFF
16	TRBV20-1	TRBJ2-3	CSARRGLAGVTDTQYF
15	TRBV18	TRBJ2-7	CASSRRASGSYEQYF
15	TRBV12-3/TRBV12-4	TRBJ1-1	CASTLRRLSNTEAFF
13	TRBV30	TRBJ2-3	CAWSVTVTDTQYF
16	TRBV6-1	TRBJ1-5	CASKGEQGVRNQPQHF
18	TRBV4-1	TRBJ2-1	CASSQEARLAGGANEQFF
13	TRBV15	TRBJ1-2	CATSRDLQGGYTF
15	TRBV5-1	TRBJ1-1	CASSRQGAENTEAFF
15	TRBV20-1	TRBJ2-7	CSAPPPSGIAYEQYF
15	TRBV12-3/TRBV12-4	TRBJ1-1	CASSFSPVSNTEAFF
15	TRBV15	TRBJ2-2	CATSRENRGTGELFF
15	TRBV6-5	TRBJ1-3	CASSYRGLGGNTIYF
15	TRBV14	TRBJ1-2	CASSQEGRINYGYTF
11	TRBV5-6	TRBJ2-1	CASQTYFEQFF
13	TRBV3-1	TRBJ1-5	CASSRGAHQPQHF
15	TRBV19	TRBJ1-5	CASSPRELSNQPQHF
16	TRBV11-2	TRBJ2-1	CASSLQSGGLVNEQFF
15	TRBV5-1	TRBJ1-1	CASSFITGENTEAFF
17	TRBV4-1	TRBJ1-1	CASSHIKQGGSGTEAFF
14	TRBV5-1	TRBJ2-2	CASTLGGAVGELFF
14	TRBV30	TRBJ2-6	CAWRVASGANVLTF
18	TRBV11-2	TRBJ2-2	CASSGRSGGAGGVGELFF
15	TRBV5-1	TRBJ1-5	CASSLLTGTNQPQHF
13	TRBV5-1	TRBJ2-5	CASRGSPGETQYF
16	TRBV2	TRBJ1-1	CASSTRPPVTGTEAFF
17	TRBV2	TRBJ1-5	CASSEEDGVYSNQPQHF
15	TRBV5-6	TRBJ2-7	CASSFGTSVSYEQYF
15	TRBV6-1	TRBJ2-7	CASRIRTGGNYEQYF
13	TRBV2	TRBJ2-1	CASSGGLFGEQFF
14	TRBV16	TRBJ2-1	CASSQSPSRNEQFF
15	TRBV28	TRBJ2-1	CASSSGGTGLAEQFF
15	TRBV7-9	TRBJ2-1	CASRSGLAGYNEQFF
17	TRBV2	TRBJ2-2	CASSEASTITYTGELFF
16	TRBV7-9	TRBJ2-3	CASSTPSGRNTDTQYF
18	TRBV27	TRBJ2-1	CASSFSPRPGQGNNEQFF
14	TRBV20-1	TRBJ2-1	CSASRTSGSNEQFF